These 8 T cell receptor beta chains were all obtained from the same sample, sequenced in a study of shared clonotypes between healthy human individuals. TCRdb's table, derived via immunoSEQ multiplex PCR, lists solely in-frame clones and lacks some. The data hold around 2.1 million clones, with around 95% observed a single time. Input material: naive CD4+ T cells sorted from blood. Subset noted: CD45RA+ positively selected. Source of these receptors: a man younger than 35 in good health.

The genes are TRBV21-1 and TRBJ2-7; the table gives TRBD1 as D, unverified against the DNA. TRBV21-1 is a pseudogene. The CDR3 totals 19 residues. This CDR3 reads CASIQPGTGQAGASYEQYF. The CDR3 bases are TGTGCCAGTATCCAGCCGGGGACAGGGCAAGCGGGGGCTTCCTACGAGCAGTACTTC.

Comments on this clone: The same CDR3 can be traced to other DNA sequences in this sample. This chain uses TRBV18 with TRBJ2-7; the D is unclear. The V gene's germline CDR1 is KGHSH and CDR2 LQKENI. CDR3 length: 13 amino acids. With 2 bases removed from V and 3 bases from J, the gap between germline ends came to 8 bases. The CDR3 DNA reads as TGTGCCAGCTCACCAGGGCAGATCTACGAGCAGTACTTC. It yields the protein CASSPGQIYEQYF.

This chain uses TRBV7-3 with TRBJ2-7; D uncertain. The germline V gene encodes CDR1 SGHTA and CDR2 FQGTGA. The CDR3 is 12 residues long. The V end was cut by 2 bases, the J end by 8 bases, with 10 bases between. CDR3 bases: TGTGCCAGCAGCTTAGAAGACGGCAAGCAGTACTTC. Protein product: CASSLEDGKQYF.

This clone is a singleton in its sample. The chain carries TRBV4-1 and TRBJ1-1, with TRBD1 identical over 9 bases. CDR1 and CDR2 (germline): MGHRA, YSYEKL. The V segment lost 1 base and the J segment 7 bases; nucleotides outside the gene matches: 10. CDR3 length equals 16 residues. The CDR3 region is CASSQGATGGIDEAFF. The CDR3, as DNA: TGCGCCAGCAGCCAAGGAGCCACAGGGGGCATTGATGAAGCTTTCTTT.

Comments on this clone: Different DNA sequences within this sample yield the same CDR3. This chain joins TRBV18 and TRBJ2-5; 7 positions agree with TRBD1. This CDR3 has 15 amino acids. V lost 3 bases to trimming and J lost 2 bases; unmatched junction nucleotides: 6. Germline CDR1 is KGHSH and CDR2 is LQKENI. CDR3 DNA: TGTGCCAGCTCACCCCAAAGACAGGGACAAGAGACCCAGTACTTC. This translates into CASSPQRQGQETQYF.

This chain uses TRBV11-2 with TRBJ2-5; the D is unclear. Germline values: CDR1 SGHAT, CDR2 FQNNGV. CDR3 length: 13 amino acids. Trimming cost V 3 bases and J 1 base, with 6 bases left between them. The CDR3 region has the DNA TGTGCCAGCAGCTTGCAGCCCCAAGAGACCCAGTACTTC. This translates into CASSLQPQETQYF.

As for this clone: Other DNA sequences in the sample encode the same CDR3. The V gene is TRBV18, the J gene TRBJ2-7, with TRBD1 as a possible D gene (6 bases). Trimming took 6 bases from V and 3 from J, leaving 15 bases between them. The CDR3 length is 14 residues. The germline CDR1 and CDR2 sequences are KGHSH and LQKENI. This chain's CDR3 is CASSPTGLNYEQYF. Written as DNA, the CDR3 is TGTGCCAGCTCCCCGACAGGCCTAAACTACGAGCAGTACTTC.

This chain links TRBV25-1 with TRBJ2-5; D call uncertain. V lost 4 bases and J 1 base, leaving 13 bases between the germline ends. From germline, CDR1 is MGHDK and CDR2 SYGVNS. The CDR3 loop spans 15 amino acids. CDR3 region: CASSASRPLQETQYF. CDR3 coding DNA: TGTGCCAGCAGTGCCTCCAGACCACTCCAAGAGACCCAGTACTTC.